This TCR beta chain was recorded in a study of blood T cell repertoires in COVID-19. Original data processing: Quantification of nucleated cells was approximated via reference gene primer amplification. Method: immunoSEQ multiplex PCR; TCRdb's copy keeps in-frame clones and lacks some. V and J calls and clone size are given by that table; D and trimming were obtained from the DNA. The sample yields over 120,000 clones, 77% seen once. The germline V gene has CDR1 KGHSH and CDR2 LQKENI. The CDR3 covers 17 residues. Germline trimming cut 6 bases from V and 0 bases from J; bases unmatched to any gene: 6. The sample comprised peripheral blood. This chain connects TRBV18 to TRBJ1-6; 9 nucleotides agree with TRBD1. This receptor was taken from a woman between 45 and 65 years old with active or convalescent COVID-19. The CDR3 loop is CASSRTGESSYNSPLHF. CDR3 coding DNA: TGTGCCAGCTCGCGGACAGGGGAAAGCTCCTATAATTCACCCCTCCACTTT. Filled out from reference TRBV18 and TRBJ1-6, the complete variable domain reads NAGVMQNPRHLVRRRGQEARLRCSPMKGHSHVYWYRQLPEEGLKFMVYLQKENIIDESGMPKERFSAEFPKEGPSILRIQQVVRGDSAAYFCASSRTGESSYNSPLHFGNGTRLTVT.